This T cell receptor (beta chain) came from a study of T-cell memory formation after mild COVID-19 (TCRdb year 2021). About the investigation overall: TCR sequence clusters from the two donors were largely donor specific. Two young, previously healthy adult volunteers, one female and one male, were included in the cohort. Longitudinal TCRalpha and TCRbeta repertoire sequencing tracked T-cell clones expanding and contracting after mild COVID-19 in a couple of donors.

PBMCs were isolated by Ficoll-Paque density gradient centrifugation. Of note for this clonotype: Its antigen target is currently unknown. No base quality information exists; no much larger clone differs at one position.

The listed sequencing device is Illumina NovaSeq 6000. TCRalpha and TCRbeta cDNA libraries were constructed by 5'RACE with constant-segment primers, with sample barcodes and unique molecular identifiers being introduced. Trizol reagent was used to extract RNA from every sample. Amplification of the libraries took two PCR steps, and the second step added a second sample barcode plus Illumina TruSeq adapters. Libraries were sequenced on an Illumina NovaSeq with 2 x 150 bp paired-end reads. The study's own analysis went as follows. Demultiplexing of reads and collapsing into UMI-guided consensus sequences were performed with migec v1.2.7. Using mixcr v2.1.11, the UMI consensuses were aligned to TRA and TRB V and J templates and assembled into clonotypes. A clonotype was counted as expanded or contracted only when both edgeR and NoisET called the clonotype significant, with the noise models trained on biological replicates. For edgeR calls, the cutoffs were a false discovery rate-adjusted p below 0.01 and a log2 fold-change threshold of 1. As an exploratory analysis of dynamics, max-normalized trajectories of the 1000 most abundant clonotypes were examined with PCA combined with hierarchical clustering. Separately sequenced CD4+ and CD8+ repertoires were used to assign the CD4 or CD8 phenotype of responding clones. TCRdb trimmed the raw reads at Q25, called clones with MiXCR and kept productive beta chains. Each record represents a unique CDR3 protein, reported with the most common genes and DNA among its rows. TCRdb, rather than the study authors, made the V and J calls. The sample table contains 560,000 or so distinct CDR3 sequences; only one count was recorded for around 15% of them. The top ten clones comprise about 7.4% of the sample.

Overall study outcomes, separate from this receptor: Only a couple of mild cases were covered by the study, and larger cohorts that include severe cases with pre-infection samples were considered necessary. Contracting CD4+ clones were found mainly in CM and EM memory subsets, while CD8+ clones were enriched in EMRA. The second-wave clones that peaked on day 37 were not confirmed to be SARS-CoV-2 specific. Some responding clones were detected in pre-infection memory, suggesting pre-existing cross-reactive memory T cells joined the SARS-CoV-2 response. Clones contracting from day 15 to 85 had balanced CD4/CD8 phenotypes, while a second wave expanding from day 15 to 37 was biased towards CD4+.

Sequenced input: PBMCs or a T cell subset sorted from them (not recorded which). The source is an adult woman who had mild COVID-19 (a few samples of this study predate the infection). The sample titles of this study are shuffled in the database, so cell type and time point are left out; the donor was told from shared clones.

This receptor carries the CDR3 CASSDFGRSNEQFF. The nucleotide sequence is given as TGTGCCAGCAGTGATTTCGGACGGAGCAATGAGCAGTTCTTC. The rearrangement joined TRBV9 to TRBJ2-1; no confident D gene assignment can be made. The junction carries 15 bases between V and J, which are trimmed by 5 bases and 6 bases respectively. The CDR3 spans 14 residues, from the cysteine through the phenylalanine. Only CDR3 DNA is held: 42 bases, read in frame from base 1. The germline V gene encodes CDR1 SGDLS and CDR2 YYNGEE.